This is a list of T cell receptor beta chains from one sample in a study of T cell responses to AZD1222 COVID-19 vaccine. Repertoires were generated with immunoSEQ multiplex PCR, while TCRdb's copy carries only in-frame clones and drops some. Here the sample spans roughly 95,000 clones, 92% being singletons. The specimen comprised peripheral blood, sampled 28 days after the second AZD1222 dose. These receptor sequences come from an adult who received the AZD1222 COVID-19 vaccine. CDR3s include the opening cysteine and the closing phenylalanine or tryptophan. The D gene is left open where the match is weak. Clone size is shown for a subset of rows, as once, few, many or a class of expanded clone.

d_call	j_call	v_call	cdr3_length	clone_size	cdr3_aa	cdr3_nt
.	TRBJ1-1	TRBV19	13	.	CASKDGSGTEAFF	TGTGCCAGTAAGGATGGTAGTGGGACTGAAGCTTTCTTT
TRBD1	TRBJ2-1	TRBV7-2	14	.	CASSLGTGMDEQFF	TGTGCCAGCAGCCTAGGGACAGGGATGGATGAGCAGTTCTTC
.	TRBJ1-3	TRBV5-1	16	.	CASSTAPQGAGNTIYF	TGCGCCAGCAGCACAGCACCACAGGGAGCTGGAAACACCATATATTTT
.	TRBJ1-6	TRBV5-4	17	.	CASSPGQSSSYNSPLHF	TGTGCCAGCAGCCCCGGACAGTCGAGCTCCTATAATTCACCCCTCCACTTT
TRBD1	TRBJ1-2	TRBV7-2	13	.	CASSFTGDYGYTF	TGTGCCAGCAGCTTTACAGGGGATTATGGCTACACCTTC
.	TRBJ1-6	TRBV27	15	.	CASSLDGIFTSPLHF	TGTGCCAGCAGTTTAGATGGGATTTTCACTTCACCCCTCCACTTT
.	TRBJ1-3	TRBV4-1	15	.	CASSQVGGSGNTIYF	TGCGCCAGCAGCCAAGTGGGGGGTTCAGGAAACACCATATATTTT
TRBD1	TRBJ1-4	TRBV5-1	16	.	CASSWTGLATNEKLFF	TGCGCCAGCAGCTGGACAGGGCTCGCAACTAATGAAAAACTGTTTTTT
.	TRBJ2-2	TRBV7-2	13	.	CASSLELGRGLFF	TGTGCCAGCAGCTTGGAGTTGGGCCGCGGGCTGTTTTTT
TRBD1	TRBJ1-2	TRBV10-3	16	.	CAISARQGREGYGYTF	TGTGCCATCAGTGCACGACAGGGAAGGGAGGGCTATGGCTACACCTTC
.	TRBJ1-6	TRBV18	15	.	CASSPPGLSHSPLHF	TGTGCCAGCTCACCCCCAGGCTTGTCCCATTCACCCCTCCACTTT
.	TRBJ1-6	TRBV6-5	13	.	CASSKPQIPPLHF	TGTGCCAGCAGCAAACCTCAGATACCACCCCTCCACTTT
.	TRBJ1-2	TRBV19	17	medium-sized	CASSIRLDAGIYYGYTF	TGTGCCAGTAGTATTCGCCTAGATGCAGGGATCTATTATGGCTACACCTTC
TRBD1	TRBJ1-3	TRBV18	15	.	CASSPGGTAGNTIYF	TGTGCCAGCTCACCAGGAGGGACAGCAGGAAACACCATATATTTT
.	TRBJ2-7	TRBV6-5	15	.	CASSTMGRSSYEQYF	TGTGCCAGCAGTACCATGGGCCGGAGCTCCTACGAGCAGTACTTC
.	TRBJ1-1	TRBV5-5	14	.	CASSLGPSNTEAFF	TGTGCCAGCAGCTTGGGGCCGTCGAACACTGAAGCTTTCTTT
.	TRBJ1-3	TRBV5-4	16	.	CASSFEGTRSGNTIYF	TGTGCCAGCAGCTTTGAGGGGACTCGGTCTGGAAACACCATATATTTT
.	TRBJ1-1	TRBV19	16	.	CASSMRSRTANTEAFF	TGTGCCAGTAGTATGCGATCTCGGACAGCTAACACTGAAGCTTTCTTT
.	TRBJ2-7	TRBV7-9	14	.	CASSPRETVYEQYF	TGTGCCAGCAGCCCGAGGGAAACCGTATACGAGCAGTACTTC
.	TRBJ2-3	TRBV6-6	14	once	CASSWAGRTDTQYF	TGTGCCAGCAGTTGGGCGGGGCGCACAGATACGCAGTATTTT
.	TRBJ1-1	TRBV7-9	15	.	CASSLAFGMNTEAFF	TGTGCCAGCAGCTTAGCATTTGGGATGAACACTGAAGCTTTCTTT
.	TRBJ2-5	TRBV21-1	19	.	CASSKPGLAGGNYQETQYF	TGTGCCAGCAGCAAACCAGGACTAGCGGGGGGGAATTACCAAGAGACCCAGTACTTC
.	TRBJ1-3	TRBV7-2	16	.	CASSVPRPGSGNTIYF	TGTGCCAGCAGCGTCCCCCGCCCAGGTAGTGGAAACACCATATATTTT
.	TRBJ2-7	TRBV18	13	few	CASSPSDNLEQYF	TGTGCCAGCTCACCATCCGACAATCTCGAGCAGTACTTC
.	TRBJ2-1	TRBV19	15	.	CASSIIFQGGNEQFF	TGTGCCAGTAGTATAATCTTCCAGGGGGGGAATGAGCAGTTCTTC
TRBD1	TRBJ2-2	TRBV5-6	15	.	CASSPGTGVAGELFF	TGTGCCAGCAGCCCAGGGACAGGGGTGGCCGGGGAGCTGTTTTTT
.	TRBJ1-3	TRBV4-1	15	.	CASSYDSGSGNTIYF	TGCGCCAGCAGCTACGACTCGGGCTCTGGAAACACCATATATTTT
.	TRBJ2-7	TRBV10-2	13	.	CATRAGTLYEQYF	TGCGCCACTAGAGCCGGGACACTCTACGAGCAGTACTTC
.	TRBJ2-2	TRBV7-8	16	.	CASSARTEGNTGELFF	TGTGCCAGCAGCGCCCGGACAGAGGGGAACACCGGGGAGCTGTTTTTT
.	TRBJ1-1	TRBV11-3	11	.	CASSLRTEAFF	TGTGCCAGCAGCTTACGGACTGAAGCTTTCTTT
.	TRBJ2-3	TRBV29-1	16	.	CSVARGEHSSTDTQYF	TGCAGCGTTGCGAGGGGGGAGCATTCTAGCACAGATACGCAGTATTTT
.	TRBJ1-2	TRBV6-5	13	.	CASSYQGSYGYTF	TGTGCCAGCAGTTATCAGGGTAGCTATGGCTACACCTTC